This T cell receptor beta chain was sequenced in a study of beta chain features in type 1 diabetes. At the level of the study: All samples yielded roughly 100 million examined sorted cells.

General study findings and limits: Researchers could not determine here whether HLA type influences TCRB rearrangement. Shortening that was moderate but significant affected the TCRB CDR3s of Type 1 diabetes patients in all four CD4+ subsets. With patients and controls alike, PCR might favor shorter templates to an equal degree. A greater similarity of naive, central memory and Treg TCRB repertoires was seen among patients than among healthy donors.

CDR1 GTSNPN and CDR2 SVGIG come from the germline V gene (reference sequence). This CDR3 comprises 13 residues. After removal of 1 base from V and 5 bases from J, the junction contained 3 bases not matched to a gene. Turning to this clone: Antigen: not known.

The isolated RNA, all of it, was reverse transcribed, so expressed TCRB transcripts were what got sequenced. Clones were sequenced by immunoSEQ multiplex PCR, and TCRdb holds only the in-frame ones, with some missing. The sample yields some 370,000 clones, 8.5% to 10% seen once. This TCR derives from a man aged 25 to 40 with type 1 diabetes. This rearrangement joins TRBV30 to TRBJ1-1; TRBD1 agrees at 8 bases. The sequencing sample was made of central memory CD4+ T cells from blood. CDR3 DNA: TGTGCCTGGAGTGCGGACAGGGCAACTGAAGCTTTCTTT. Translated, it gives CAWSADRATEAFF.